This TCR beta chain was found in a study of OX40 agonist ivuxolimab in advanced cancers. Profiled with immunoSEQ multiplex PCR; TCRdb holds only in-frame clones, not every one. The repertoire holds fewer than 35,000 clones, with about four fifths as singletons. This CDR3 spans 16 amino acids. Germline V gene lookup returns CDR1 MGHRA and CDR2 YSYEKL. V trimming: 1 base; J trimming: 7 bases; junction bases outside the gene matches: 5. The chain employs TRBV4-1 and TRBJ1-6, with TRBD1 matching 9 bases. Here the sequenced sample was CD4+ or CD8+ T cells sorted from blood, taken in a trial of the OX40 agonist ivuxolimab. This clonotype was sampled from an adult with an advanced solid tumor such as melanoma, head and neck, liver or kidney cancer. The CDR3 here is CASSQGRGQGNSPLHF. The CDR3 DNA reads as TGCGCCAGCAGCCAAGGGAGAGGACAGGGGAATTCACCCCTCCACTTT.